The TCR beta chain described here comes from a study of blood T cells in healthy people across ages. Study findings and constraints: PBMCs that were unsorted prevented a conclusive naive versus antigen-experienced comparison.

On this clonotype itself: The antigen is undetermined.

Alongside a J-beta primer mix, a sample-barcoded 5' primer served in a second PCR lasting roughly 7 to 11 cycles. TCRdb fed the 5' RACE reads into MiXCR, producing one record per CDR3 protein. This sample has roughly 720,000 distinct CDR3 sequences, with approximately 53% found just once. Germline assignment: CDR1 MNHEY and CDR2 SVGAGI. This CDR3 has 14 residues. Losses at the gene ends were 6 bases for V and 1 base for J; bases not matched to a gene: 3. The clonotype originates from a man older than 75 in good health. The specimen was blood. The V gene is TRBV6-5, the J gene TRBJ2-4, with 7 bases identical to TRBD1. In DNA, the CDR3 is TGTGCCAGCAGGTCACAGGGGGCCAAAAACATTCAGTACTTC. This translates into CASRSQGAKNIQYF.